Listed below are T cell receptor beta chains from one sample, sequenced in a study of T cells in Graves' hyperthyroidism and ophthalmopathy. Each CDR3 protein is one row after TCRdb ran MiXCR on the multiplex PCR reads. Counted here are a few hundred thousand distinct CDR3 sequences, about an eighth occurring once; the ten biggest clones make up 5.3%. The sequenced sample was blood. The receptors shown here come from a woman younger than 35 with Graves' hyperthyroidism. Each CDR3 is given without its conserved first and last residue. D genes are given only for firm matches.

>TRBJ1-1|13|TRBD1|TRBV29-1
SVGGQGTVLTEAF
>TRBJ2-5|11|NA|TRBV28
ASRGLWQETQY
>TRBJ2-3|13|NA|TRBV5-6
ASSLSATRTDTQY
>TRBJ2-7|11|TRBD1|TRBV6-1
ATHRGAGYEQY
>TRBJ1-1|11|NA|TRBV12-3/TRBV12-4
ASSFNKGTEAF
>TRBJ1-4|14|NA|TRBV3-1
ASSQAGDATNEKLF
>TRBJ1-2|11|TRBD1|TRBV11-2
ASSQRQGGGYT
>TRBJ1-4|13|TRBD1|TRBV28
ASSLPGQVNEKLF
>TRBJ1-5|12|TRBD1|TRBV10-3
AIRAGQADQPQH
>TRBJ2-1|13|NA|TRBV6-5
ASSYSGGGPSEQF
>TRBJ1-2|13|TRBD1|TRBV5-1
ASSPSTGPNYGYT
>TRBJ1-2|11|NA|TRBV28
ASSLSQLYGYT
>TRBJ2-3|14|NA|TRBV10-1
ASSGTPTTPTDTQY
>TRBJ2-1|13|TRBD2|TRBV20-1
SARDPSGRYNEQF
>TRBJ2-5|9|TRBD2|TRBV5-4
ATTSEETQY
>TRBJ2-1|11|NA|TRBV2
ASSEARLVEQF
>TRBJ2-5|14|TRBD2|TRBV30
AWSVLTSGTQETQY
>TRBJ2-2|16|TRBD1|TRBV6-4
ASSPRNSGQGVTGELF
>TRBJ2-1|14|TRBD1|TRBV24-1
ATSDRTGGVLNEQF
>TRBJ1-6|16|TRBD1|TRBV2
ASSDKGGTGGKNSPLH
>TRBJ1-4|12|TRBD1|TRBV3-1
ASSPGQAFRKLF
>TRBJ1-4|13|NA|TRBV3-1
ASSLHGRESGKLF
>TRBJ2-7|12|NA|TRBV28
ASSLTGEGYEQY
>TRBJ1-1|12|NA|TRBV27
ASTRGAKDTEAF
>TRBJ1-5|13|NA|TRBV30
AWSGGGGVAQPQH
>TRBJ1-1|13|NA|TRBV7-8
ASSLGVGAQDEAF
>TRBJ2-1|13|TRBD1|TRBV20-1
SARTGGALRNEQF
>TRBJ2-2|12|TRBD2|TRBV7-3
ASSKTRGTGELF
>TRBJ1-2|9|NA|TRBV6-2/TRBV6-3
ASRRGYGYT
>TRBJ2-7|14|NA|TRBV7-9
ASSSFTKRDSYEQY
>TRBJ1-3|9|NA|TRBV5-1
TSSEGNTIY
>TRBJ2-3|11|NA|TRBV5-1
ASSLTNTDTQY
>TRBJ2-7|9|NA|TRBV5-5
ASSSGRKQY
>TRBJ2-7|10|NA|TRBV6-1
ASGTPRYEQY
>TRBJ2-3|14|TRBD2|TRBV20-1
SASGGTEPSTDTQY
>TRBJ1-2|12|NA|TRBV9
ASSTQGESYGYT
>TRBJ2-1|14|TRBD1|TRBV2
ASSKDRGGSYNEQF
>TRBJ1-1|13|NA|TRBV5-1
ASSLAGSPNTEAF
>TRBJ2-7|13|TRBD1|TRBV6-1
ASSELGQGKGEQY
>TRBJ2-5|13|NA|TRBV14
ASSPLEFAEETQY
>TRBJ1-1|11|TRBD1|TRBV18
ASSVLPGQGAF
>TRBJ2-7|13|NA|TRBV28
ASSFNRDNSYEQY
>TRBJ2-7|13|TRBD2|TRBV9
ASSVEIGLAYEQY
>TRBJ1-2|10|NA|TRBV20-1
SASHRGYGYT
>TRBJ1-5|13|NA|TRBV5-1
ASSLDYREGQPQH
>TRBJ1-1|13|NA|TRBV9
ASSTSGTMNTEAF
>TRBJ2-5|12|NA|TRBV27
ASSFGGTRETQY
>TRBJ2-2|14|NA|TRBV12-3/TRBV12-4
ASSLQGLSNTGELF
>TRBJ2-1|10|NA|TRBV6-4
ASTSTGREQF
>TRBJ1-2|12|TRBD1|TRBV3-1
ASSPRQGSHGYT
>TRBJ1-1|10|NA|TRBV4-1
ASSQDHAEAF
>TRBJ2-1|14|NA|TRBV9
ASSVGDSGSYNEQF
>TRBJ1-4|12|NA|TRBV28
ATKPPSGREKLF
>TRBJ2-2|15|NA|TRBV19
ASSRQGPPANTGELF
>TRBJ1-5|14|NA|TRBV28
ASSPMGGGGNQPQH